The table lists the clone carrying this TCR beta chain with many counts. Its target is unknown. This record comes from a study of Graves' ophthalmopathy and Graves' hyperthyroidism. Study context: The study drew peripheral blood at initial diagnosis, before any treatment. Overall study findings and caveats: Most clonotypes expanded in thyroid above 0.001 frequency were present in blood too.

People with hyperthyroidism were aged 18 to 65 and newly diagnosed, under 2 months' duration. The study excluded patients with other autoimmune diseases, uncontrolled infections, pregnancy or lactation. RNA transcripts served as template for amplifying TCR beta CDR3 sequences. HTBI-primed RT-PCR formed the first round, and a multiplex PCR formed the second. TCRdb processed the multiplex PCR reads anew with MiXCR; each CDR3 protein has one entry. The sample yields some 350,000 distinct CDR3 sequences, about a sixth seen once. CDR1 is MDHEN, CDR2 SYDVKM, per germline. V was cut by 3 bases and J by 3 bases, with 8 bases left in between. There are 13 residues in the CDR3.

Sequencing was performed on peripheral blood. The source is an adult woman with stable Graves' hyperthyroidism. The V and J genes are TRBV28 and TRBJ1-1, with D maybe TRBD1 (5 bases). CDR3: CASSFKGHTEAFF. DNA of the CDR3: TGTGCCAGCAGTTTTAAGGGGCACACTGAAGCTTTCTTT.